Following are 2 T cell receptor beta chains from one sample sequenced in a study of OX40 agonist ivuxolimab in advanced cancers. Repertoires were generated with immunoSEQ multiplex PCR, while TCRdb's copy carries only in-frame clones and drops some. The sample includes some 74,000 clones, 75% to 95% seen only once; the top ten take approximately 6.5%. The starting material was CD4+ or CD8+ T cells sorted from blood, obtained in a trial of the OX40 agonist ivuxolimab. Receptors were obtained from an adult with an advanced solid tumor such as melanoma, head and neck, liver or kidney cancer.

V is TRBV11-2 and J is TRBJ2-2, with 8 bases matching TRBD2. The CDR3 loop spans 14 amino acids. The germline CDR1 and CDR2 sequences are SGHAT and FQNNGV. V lost 1 base, J lost 6 bases, and 1 base stayed unmatched. CDR3 protein: CASSLASGSGELFF. The CDR3 DNA reads as TGTGCCAGCAGCTTAGCTAGCGGGTCCGGGGAGCTGTTTTTT. Supplemented by reference TRBV11-2 and TRBJ2-2, the full variable domain reads EAGVAQSPRYKIIEKRQSVAFWCNPISGHATLYWYQQILGQGPKLLIQFQNNGVVDDSQLPKDRFSAERLKGVDSTLKIQPAKLEDSAVYLCASSLASGSGELFFGEGSRLTVL.

To note about this clone: The junction and the germline gene differ at one end; a read error may be behind it. V is TRBV5-1 and J is TRBJ2-5, with 9 bases that match TRBD2. Germline CDR1 SGHRS, CDR2 YFSETQ. This CDR3 has 23 amino acids. The CDR3 reads CASSLSRGGPLAGWAWGQETQYF. CDR3 nucleotides: TGCGCCAGCAGCCTATCCCGAGGTGGTCCTCTAGCGGGATGGGCTTGGGGGCAAGAAACCCAGTACTTC.